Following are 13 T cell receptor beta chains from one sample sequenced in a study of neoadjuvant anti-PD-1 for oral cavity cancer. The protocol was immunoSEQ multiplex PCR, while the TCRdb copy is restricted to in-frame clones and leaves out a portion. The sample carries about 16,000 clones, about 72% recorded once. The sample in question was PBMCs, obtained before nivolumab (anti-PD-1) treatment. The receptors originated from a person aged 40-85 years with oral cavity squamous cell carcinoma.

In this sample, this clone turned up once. DNA of the CDR3: TGTGCCAGCGGACTGGCAGGGGTAGATACGCAGTATTTT. Residues: CASGLAGVDTQYF. This rearrangement joins TRBV2 to TRBJ2-3; TRBD1 is a possible D gene (6 bases). CDR3 size: 13 residues. Germline loops: CDR1 SNHLY, CDR2 FYNNEI. Trimming removed 8 bases from V and 5 bases from J, with 14 bases in between.

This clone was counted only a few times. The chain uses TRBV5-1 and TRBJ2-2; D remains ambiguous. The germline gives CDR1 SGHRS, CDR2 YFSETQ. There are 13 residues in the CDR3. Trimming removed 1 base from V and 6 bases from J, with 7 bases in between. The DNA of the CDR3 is TGCGCCAGCAGCTTGTCGCGTTCCGGGGAGCTGTTTTTT. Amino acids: CASSLSRSGELFF. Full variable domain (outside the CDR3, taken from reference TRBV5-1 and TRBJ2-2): KAGVTQTPRYLIKTRGQQVTLSCSPISGHRSVSWYQQTPGQGLQFLFEYFSETQRNKGNFPGRFSGRQFSNSRSEMNVSTLELGDSALYLCASSLSRSGELFFGEGSRLTVL.

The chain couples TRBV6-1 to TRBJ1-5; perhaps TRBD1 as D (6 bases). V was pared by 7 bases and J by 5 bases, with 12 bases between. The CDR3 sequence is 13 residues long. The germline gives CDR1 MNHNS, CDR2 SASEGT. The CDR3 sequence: CASMRGADQPQHF. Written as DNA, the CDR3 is TGTGCCAGCATGAGGGGGGCGGATCAGCCCCAGCATTTT.

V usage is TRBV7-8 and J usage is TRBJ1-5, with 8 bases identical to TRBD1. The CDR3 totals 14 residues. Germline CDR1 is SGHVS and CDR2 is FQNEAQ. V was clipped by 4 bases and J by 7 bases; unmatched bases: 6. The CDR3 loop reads CASSSGQGQQPQHF. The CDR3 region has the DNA TGTGCCAGCAGCTCCGGACAGGGACAACAGCCCCAGCATTTT.

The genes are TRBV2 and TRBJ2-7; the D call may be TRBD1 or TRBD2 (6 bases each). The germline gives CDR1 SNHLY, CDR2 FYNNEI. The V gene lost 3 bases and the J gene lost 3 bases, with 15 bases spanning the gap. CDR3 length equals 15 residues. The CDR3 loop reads CASSDRERGDYEQYF. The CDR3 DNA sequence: TGTGCCAGCAGTGACCGCGAAAGGGGGGACTACGAGCAGTACTTC.

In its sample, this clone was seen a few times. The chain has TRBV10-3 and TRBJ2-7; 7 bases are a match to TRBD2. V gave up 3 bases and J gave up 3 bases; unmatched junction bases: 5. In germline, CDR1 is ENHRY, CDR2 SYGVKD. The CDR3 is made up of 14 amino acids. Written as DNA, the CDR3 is TGTGCCATCAGTGATGGGGGGGGTTTCTACGAGCAGTACTTC. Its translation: CAISDGGGFYEQYF.

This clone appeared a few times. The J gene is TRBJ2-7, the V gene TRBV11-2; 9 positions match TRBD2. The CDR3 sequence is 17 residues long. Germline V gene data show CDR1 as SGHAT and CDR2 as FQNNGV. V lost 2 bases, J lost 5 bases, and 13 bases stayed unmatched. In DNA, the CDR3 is TGTGCCAGCAGCTTAACCCCACTAGCGGGCGAAGGCAACGAGCAGTACTTC. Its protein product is CASSLTPLAGEGNEQYF.

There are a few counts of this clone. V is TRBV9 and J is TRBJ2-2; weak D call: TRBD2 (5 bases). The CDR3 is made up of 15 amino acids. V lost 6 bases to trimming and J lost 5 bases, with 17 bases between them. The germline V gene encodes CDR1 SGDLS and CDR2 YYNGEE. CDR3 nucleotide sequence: TGTGCCAGCACCCTTGATGTTTCGGGGACCGGGGAGCTGTTTTTT. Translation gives CASTLDVSGTGELFF.

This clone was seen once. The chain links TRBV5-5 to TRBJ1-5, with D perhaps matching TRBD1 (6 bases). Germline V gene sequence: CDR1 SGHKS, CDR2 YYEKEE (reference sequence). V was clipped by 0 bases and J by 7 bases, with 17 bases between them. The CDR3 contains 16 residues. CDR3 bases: TGTGCCAGCAGCTTGGAATTTATGATCGGGGGCCAGCCCCAGCATTTT. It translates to CASSLEFMIGGQPQHF.

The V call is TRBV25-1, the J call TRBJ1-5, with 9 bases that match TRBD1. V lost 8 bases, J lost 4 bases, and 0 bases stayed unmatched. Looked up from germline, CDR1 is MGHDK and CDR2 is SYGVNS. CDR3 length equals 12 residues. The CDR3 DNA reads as TGTGCCAGCGGACAGGGGAATCAGCCCCAGCATTTT. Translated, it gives CASGQGNQPQHF.

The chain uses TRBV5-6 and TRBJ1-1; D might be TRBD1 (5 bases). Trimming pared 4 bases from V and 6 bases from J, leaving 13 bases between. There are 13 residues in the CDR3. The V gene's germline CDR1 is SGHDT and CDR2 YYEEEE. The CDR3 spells CASSRGGRAEAFF. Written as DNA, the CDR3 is TGTGCCAGCAGCAGGGGTGGGAGGGCTGAAGCTTTCTTT.

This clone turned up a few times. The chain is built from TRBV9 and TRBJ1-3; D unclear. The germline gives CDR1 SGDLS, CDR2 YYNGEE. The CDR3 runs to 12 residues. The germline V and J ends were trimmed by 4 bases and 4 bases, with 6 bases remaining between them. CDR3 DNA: TGTGCCAGCAGCCCCGGGGGAAACACCATATATTTT. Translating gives CASSPGGNTIYF. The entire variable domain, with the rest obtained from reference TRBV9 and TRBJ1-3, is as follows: DSGVTQTPKHLITATGQRVTLRCSPRSGDLSVYWYQQSLDQGLQFLIQYYNGEERAKGNILERFSAQQFPDLHSELNLSSLELGDSALYFCASSPGGNTIYFGEGSWLTVV.

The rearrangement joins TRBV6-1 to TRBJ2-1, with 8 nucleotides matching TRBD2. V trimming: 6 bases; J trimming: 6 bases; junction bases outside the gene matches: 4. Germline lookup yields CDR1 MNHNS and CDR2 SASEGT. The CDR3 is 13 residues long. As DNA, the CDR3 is TGTGCCAGCAGAGGACTAGCAGGCAATGAGCAGTTCTTC. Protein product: CASRGLAGNEQFF.